This T cell receptor beta chain was documented in a study of blood T cells in healthy people across ages. This CDR3 region has 16 residues. The germline CDR1 and CDR2 sequences are LGHNA and YNFKEQ. J gave up 4 bases and V 5 bases, and 9 bases lay outside the gene matches. A second about 7 to 12 cycle PCR used barcoded and J-beta primers. From the 5' RACE reads, TCRdb called clonotypes with MiXCR, one entry per CDR3 protein. The table records around 800,000 distinct CDR3 sequences, roughly 50% of them present only once. The clonotype originates from a man at least 80 years old in good health. This chain joins TRBV4-2 and TRBJ2-3; 10 bases line up with TRBD2. The sequenced material came from blood. CDR3 nucleotides: TGTGCCAGCAGCTACCGGCTAGCGGGAGTTGCAGATACGCAGTATTTT. This translates into CASSYRLAGVADTQYF.